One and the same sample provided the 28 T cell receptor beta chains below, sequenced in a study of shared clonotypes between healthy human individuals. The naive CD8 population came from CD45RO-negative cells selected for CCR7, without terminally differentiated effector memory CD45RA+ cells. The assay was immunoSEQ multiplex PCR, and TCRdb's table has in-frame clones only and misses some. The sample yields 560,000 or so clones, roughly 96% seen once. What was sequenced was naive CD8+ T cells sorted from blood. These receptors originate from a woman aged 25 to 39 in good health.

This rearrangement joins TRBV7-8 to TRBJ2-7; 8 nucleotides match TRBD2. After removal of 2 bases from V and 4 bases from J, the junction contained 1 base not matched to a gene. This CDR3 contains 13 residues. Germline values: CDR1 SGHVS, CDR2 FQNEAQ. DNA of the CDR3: TGTGCCAGCAGCTTACGACTAGCGTACGAGCAGTACTTC. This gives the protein CASSLRLAYEQYF.

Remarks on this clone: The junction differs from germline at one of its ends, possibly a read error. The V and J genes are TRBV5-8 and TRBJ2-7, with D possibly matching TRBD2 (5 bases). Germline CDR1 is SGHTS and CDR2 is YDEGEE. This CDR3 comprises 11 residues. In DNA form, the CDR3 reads TGTGCCAGCAGCTTAGCGGAGGAGCGGTACTTC. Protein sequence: CASSLAEERYF.

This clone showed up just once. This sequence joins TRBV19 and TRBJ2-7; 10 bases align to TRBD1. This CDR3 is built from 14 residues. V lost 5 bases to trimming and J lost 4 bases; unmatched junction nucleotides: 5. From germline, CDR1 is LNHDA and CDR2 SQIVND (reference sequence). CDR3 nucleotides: TGTGCCAGTAGTCCTGGGACAGGGGAGTACGAGCAGTACTTC. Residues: CASSPGTGEYEQYF. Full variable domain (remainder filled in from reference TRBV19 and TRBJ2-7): DGGITQSPKYLFRKEGQNVTLSCEQNLNHDAMYWYRQDPGQGLRLIYYSQIVNDFQKGDIAEGYSVSREKKESFPLTVTSAQKNPTAFYLCASSPGTGEYEQYFGPGTRLTVT.

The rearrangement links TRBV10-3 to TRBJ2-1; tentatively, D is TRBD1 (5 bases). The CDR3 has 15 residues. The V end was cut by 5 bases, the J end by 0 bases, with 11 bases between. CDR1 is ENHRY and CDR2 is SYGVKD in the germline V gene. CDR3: CAISPQGSSYNEQFF. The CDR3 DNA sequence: TGTGCCATCAGTCCTCAGGGCAGCTCCTACAATGAGCAGTTCTTC.

CDR3 bases: TGTGCCAGCAGCCAAGGGTCGGGGGGATCAGGTACGCAGTATTTT. Protein product: CASSQGSGGSGTQYF. The V gene is TRBV11-2, the J gene TRBJ2-3, with 7 bases lining up with TRBD2. In germline, CDR1 is SGHAT, CDR2 FQNNGV. Trimming cost V 5 bases and J 8 bases; bases outside gene matches: 13. The CDR3 covers 15 residues.

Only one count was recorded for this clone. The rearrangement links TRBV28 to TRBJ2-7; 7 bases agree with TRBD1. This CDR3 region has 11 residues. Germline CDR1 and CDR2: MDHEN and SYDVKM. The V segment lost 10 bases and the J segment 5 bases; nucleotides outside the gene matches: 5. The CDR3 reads CANRQGHEQYF. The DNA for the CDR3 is TGTGCCAACCGACAGGGCCACGAGCAGTACTTC.

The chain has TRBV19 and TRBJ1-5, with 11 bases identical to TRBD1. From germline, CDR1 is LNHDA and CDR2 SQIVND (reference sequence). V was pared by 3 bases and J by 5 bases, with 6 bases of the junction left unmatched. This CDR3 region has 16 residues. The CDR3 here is CASSIWGQGVHQPQHF. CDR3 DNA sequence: TGTGCCAGTAGTATTTGGGGACAGGGGGTCCATCAGCCCCAGCATTTT.

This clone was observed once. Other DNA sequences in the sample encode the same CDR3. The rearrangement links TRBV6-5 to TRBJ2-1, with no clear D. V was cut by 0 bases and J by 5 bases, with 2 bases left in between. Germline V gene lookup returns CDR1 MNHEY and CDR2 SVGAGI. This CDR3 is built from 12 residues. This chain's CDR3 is CASSYSNNEQFF. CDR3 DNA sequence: TGTGCCAGCAGTTACTCGAACAATGAGCAGTTCTTC.

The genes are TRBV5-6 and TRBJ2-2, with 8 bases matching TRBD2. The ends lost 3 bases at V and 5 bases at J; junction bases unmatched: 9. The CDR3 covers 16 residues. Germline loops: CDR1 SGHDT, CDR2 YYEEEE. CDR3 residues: CASSSLERERTGELFF. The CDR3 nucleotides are TGTGCCAGCAGCTCTCTAGAGCGGGAGAGGACCGGGGAGCTGTTTTTT.

CDR3 region: CAWGPPSGSGDEQFF. As DNA, the CDR3 is TGTGCCTGGGGTCCCCCAAGCGGGAGTGGAGATGAGCAGTTCTTC. The chain links TRBV30 to TRBJ2-1; the match to TRBD2 covers 8 bases. This CDR3 has 15 residues. V lost 5 bases to trimming and J lost 8 bases; unmatched junction nucleotides: 14. CDR1 is GTSNPN, CDR2 SVGIG, per germline (reference sequence).

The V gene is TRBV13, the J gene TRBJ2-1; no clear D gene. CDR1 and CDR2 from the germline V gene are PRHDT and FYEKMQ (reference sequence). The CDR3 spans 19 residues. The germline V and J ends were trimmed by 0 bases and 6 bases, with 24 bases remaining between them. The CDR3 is CASSLGPSFQGRSINEQFF. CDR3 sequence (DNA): TGTGCCAGCAGCTTAGGCCCTAGTTTCCAAGGCAGGAGCATCAATGAGCAGTTCTTC.

CDR3 sequence (DNA): TGTGCCAGCAGTTCCTTGGGGCCTGGAAACACCATATATTTT. Translated: CASSSLGPGNTIYF. The rearrangement uses TRBV6-5 and TRBJ1-3, with a weak D call TRBD1 (5 bases). The CDR3 has 14 amino acids. From germline, CDR1 is MNHEY and CDR2 SVGAGI. Trimming cost V 4 bases and J 2 bases, with 9 bases left between them.

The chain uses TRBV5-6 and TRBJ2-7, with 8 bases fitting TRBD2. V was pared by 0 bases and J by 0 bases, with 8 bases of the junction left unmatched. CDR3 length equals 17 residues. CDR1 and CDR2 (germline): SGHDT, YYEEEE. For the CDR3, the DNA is TGTGCCAGCAGCTTGGATTGGTCTAGCGGGTACTCCTACGAGCAGTACTTC. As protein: CASSLDWSSGYSYEQYF.

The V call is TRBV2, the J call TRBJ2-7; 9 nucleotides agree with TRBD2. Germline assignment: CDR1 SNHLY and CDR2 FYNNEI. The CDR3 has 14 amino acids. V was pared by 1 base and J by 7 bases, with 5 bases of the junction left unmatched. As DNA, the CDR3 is TGTGCCAGCAGTGAAGTGGGACTAGCTCTAGAGCAGTACTTC. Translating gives CASSEVGLALEQYF.

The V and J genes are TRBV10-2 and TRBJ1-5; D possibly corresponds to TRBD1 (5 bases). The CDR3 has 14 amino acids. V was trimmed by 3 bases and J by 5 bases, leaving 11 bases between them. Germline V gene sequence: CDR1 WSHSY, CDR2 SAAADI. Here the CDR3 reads CASSEEGQYQPQHF. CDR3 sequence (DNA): TGCGCCAGCAGTGAAGAGGGGCAGTATCAGCCCCAGCATTTT.

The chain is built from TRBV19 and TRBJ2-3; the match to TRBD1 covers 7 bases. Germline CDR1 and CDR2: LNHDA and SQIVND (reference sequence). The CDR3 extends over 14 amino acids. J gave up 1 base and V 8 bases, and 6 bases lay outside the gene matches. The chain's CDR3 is CASQTGMGTDTQYF. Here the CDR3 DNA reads TGTGCCAGTCAGACAGGGATGGGCACAGATACGCAGTATTTT.

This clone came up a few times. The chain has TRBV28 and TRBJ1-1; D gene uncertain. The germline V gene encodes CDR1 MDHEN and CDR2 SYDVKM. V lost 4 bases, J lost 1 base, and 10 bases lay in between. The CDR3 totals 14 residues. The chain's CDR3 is CASSYSTGNTEAFF. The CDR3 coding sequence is TGTGCCAGCAGTTACTCGACGGGGAACACTGAAGCTTTCTTT.

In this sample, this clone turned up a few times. The CDR3 DNA sequence: TGCGCCAGCAGCCCTATGGCACGGCTGGCCACTGAAGCTTTCTTT. Translating it yields CASSPMARLATEAFF. This chain connects TRBV5-1 to TRBJ1-1, with D unresolved. From germline, CDR1 is SGHRS and CDR2 YFSETQ. CDR3 size: 15 residues. The V end was cut by 4 bases, the J end by 4 bases, with 17 bases between.

The CDR3 protein is CASSIFPKANEQFF. Written as DNA, the CDR3 is TGTGCCAGTAGTATATTCCCAAAAGCCAATGAGCAGTTCTTC. The rearrangement joins TRBV19 to TRBJ2-1; no clear D gene. Trimming took 2 bases from V and 6 from J, leaving 11 bases between them. The CDR3 is made up of 14 amino acids. Per germline, CDR1 LNHDA and CDR2 SQIVND (reference sequence).

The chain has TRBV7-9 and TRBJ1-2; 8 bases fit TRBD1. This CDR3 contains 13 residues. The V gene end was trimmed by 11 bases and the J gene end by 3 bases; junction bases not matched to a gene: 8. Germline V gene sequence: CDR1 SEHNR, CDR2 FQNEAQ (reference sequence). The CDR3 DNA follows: TGTGCCGGAGGGACAGGAGAGGACTATGGCTACACCTTC. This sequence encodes CAGGTGEDYGYTF.

The CDR3 protein is CAWSVRDTTSGNTIYF. CDR3 coding DNA: TGTGCCTGGAGTGTTAGAGACACAACCTCTGGAAACACCATATATTTT. The chain recombines TRBV30 with TRBJ1-3; no reliable D call. The CDR3 covers 16 residues. Germline CDR1 and CDR2: GTSNPN and SVGIG (reference sequence). V lost 0 bases to trimming and J lost 0 bases, with 12 bases between them.

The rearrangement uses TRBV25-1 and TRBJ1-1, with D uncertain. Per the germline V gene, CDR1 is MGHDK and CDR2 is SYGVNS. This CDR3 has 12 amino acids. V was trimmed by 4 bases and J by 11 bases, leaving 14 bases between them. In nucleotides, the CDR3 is TGTGCCAGCAGTGCCGGTCAACTGCGTGCTTTCTTT. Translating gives CASSAGQLRAFF.

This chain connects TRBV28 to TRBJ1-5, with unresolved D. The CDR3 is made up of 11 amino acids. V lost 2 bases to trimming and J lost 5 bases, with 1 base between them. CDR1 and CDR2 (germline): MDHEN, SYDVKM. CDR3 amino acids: CASSLDQPQHF. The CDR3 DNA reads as TGTGCCAGCAGTTTAGATCAGCCCCAGCATTTT.

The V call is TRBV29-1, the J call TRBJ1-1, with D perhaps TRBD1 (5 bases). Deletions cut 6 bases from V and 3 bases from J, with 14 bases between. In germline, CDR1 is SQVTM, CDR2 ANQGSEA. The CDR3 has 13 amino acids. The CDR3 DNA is TGCAGCGTCCTCAGGGTGAGTGACACTGAAGCTTTCTTT. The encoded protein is CSVLRVSDTEAFF.

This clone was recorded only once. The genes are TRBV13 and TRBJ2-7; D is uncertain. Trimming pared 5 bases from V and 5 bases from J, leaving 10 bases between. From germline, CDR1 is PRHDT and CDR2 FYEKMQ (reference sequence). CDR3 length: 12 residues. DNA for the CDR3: TGTGCCAGCAGCGAAGCCCAGGACGAGCAGTACTTC. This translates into CASSEAQDEQYF. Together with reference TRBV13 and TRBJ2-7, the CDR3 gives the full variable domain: AAGVIQSPRHLIKEKRETATLKCYPIPRHDTVYWYQQGPGQDPQFLISFYEKMQSDKGSIPDRFSAQQFSDYHSELNMSSLELGDSALYFCASSEAQDEQYFGPGTRLTVT.

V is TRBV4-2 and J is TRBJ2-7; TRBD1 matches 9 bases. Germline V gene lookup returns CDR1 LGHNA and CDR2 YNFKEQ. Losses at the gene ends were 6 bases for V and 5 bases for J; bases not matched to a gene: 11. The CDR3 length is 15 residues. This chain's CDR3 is CASRITGTGFDEQYF. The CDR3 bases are TGTGCCAGCAGAATAACCGGGACAGGGTTCGACGAGCAGTACTTC.

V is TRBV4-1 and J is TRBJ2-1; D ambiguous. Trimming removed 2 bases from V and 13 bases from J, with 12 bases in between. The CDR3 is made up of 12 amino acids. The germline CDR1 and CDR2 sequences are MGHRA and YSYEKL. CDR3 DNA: TGCGCCAGCAGCCAATCTCCAGGCCCCCAGTTCTTC. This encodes CASSQSPGPQFF.

The CDR3 DNA sequence: TGTGCCAGCAGCGCTAGGACAGGGTTTACTGGGGCCAACGTCCTGACTTTC. Translating it yields CASSARTGFTGANVLTF. The rearrangement uses TRBV7-9 and TRBJ2-6; the match to TRBD1 covers 8 bases. Germline V gene data show CDR1 as SEHNR and CDR2 as FQNEAQ (reference sequence). The CDR3 is 17 amino acids. V shed 5 bases, J shed 2 bases, and the junction held 8 bases outside the gene matches.